This TCR beta chain was obtained from a study of blood T cells in healthy people across ages. This clonotype was detected ten times or more. Its antigen is currently unknown. Regarding the study as a whole: Researchers report that TCR beta diversity correlated strongly with naive T cell percentage. The authors considered diversity estimates from one million T cells to be underestimates.

V was pared by 3 bases and J by 3 bases, with 11 bases between. The CDR3 loop spans 14 amino acids. Per germline, CDR1 LNHNV and CDR2 YYDKDF (reference sequence). For the second PCR, which ran for about 7 to 11 cycles, a sample-barcoded 5' primer and a J-beta primer mix were used. TCRdb redid the calling of the 5' RACE reads with MiXCR, one entry per CDR3 protein. Here the sample spans 380,000 or so distinct CDR3 sequences, more than 45% being singletons. The draw of peripheral blood yielded around 10 milliliters from each donor. This sequence was found in a man aged 60 to 69 in good health. Sequencing used blood. The chain combines TRBV15 with TRBJ2-5; either TRBD1 or TRBD2 may fit D (5 bases each). The CDR3 coding sequence is TGTGCCACCAGCAGGCGGGTAGGGGAAGAGACCCAGTACTTC. Translation: CATSRRVGEETQYF.